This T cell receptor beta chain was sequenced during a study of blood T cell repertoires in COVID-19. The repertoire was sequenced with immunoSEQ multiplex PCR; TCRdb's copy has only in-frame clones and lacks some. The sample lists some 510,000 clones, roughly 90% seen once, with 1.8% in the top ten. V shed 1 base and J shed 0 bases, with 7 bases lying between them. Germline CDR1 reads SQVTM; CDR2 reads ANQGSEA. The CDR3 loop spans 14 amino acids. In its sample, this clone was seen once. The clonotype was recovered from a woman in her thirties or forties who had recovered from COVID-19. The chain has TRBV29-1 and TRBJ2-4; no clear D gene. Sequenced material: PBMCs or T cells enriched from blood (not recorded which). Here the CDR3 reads CSVEVPLAKNIQYF. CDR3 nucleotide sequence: TGCAGCGTTGAAGTCCCACTAGCCAAAAACATTCAGTACTTC.